The entry that follows covers one T cell receptor (beta chain) sequence. This entry is derived from a study of neoadjuvant anti-PD-1 for oral cavity cancer. CDR1 SEHNR and CDR2 FQNEAQ come from the germline V gene (reference sequence). V lost 1 base to trimming and J lost 5 bases, with 14 bases between them. The length of the CDR3 is 15 residues. Clones were sequenced by immunoSEQ multiplex PCR, and TCRdb holds only the in-frame ones, with some missing. The table shows around 8,200 clones, with roughly 50% occurring only once. The V and J genes are TRBV7-9 and TRBJ1-1; no clear D. This specimen was tumor tissue, taken before nivolumab (anti-PD-1) treatment. The receptor was derived from a person aged 40 to 85 with oral cavity squamous cell carcinoma. CDR3 DNA sequence: TGTGCCAGCAGCTTAGGGGAGGGAAGAGGGACTGAAGCTTTCTTT. Its protein is CASSLGEGRGTEAFF. Using reference TRBV7-9 and TRBJ1-1 for the parts outside the CDR3, the full variable domain is DTGVSQNPRHKITKRGQNVTFRCDPISEHNRLYWYRQTLGQGPEFLTYFQNEAQLEKSRLLSDRFSAERPKGSFSTLEIQRTEQGDSAMYLCASSLGEGRGTEAFFGQGTRLTVV.